A selection of T cell receptor beta chains follows, all from one sample in a study of cytomegalovirus exposure and HLA in healthy donors. Using immunoSEQ multiplex PCR, the repertoire was profiled, and TCRdb retains in-frame clones only, with some absent. The sample includes 100,000 to 150,000 clones, roughly 90% seen only once; the top ten take about 1.5%. Sequencing was done on a sample of PBMCs. All receptors come from a man aged 25-45 years in good health and CMV-seronegative. The CDR3 runs from the conserved cysteine through the conserved F or W.

TRBV6-1 | CATGSTANTEAFF
TRBV6-4 | CASRREASDTQYF
TRBV11-3 | CASSLEEHTEAFF
TRBV5-1 | CASSWTSGIGEQFF
TRBV7-9 | CASSFSGRIEQFF
TRBV6-1 | CASSEVQGFSYNSPLHF
TRBV4-1 | CASSQEGDQPQHF
TRBV7-8 | CASSLFGVGYEQYF
TRBV30 | CAWSVGGSSYEQYF
TRBV18 | CASSPGTGGTYEQYF
TRBV12-1 | CARISGSMSYEQYF
TRBV13 | CASSLTRGTDGQETQYF
TRBV7-2 | CASSSTGTRPEQYF
TRBV19 | CASTNVGGAYNEQFF
TRBV6-5 | CASSYSSGNEKLFF
TRBV5-6 | CATLGGADGYTF
TRBV4-1 | CASSQDVDRRDTQYF
TRBV6-1 | CASSERGEAAEQYF
TRBV18 | CASSPNRGDREFF
TRBV20-1 | CSVHTSYEQYF
TRBV2 | CASSTGTSGNFAQFF
TRBV7-9 | CASRTDRANEKLFF